This T cell receptor beta chain was observed in a study of blood T cells in healthy people across ages (dated by TCRdb to the mid-2010s). About the full investigation: In model experiments, template switching captured about one uniquely barcoded TCR beta cDNA molecule for every two T cells. The study measured age-related changes in TCR beta repertoire diversity using deep sequencing normalized with unique cDNA molecular identifiers. Four age groups were formed from the donors: young (average approximately 15 years), middle-aged (around 40), aged (under 70) and long-lived (82). Donors of different ages were randomly distributed across sequencing lanes to avoid experimental bias. Two additional independent replicas of 1 million unique cDNA reads from the same blood draw were analyzed for two donors (one aged 18 to 30 and one aged 80 or older). Study-level results and caveats: Estimates of total diversity from one million sequenced T cells were regarded as lower bounds and underestimates. Observed TCR beta diversity per million T cells fell roughly linearly with age, and a significant reduction was already apparent by age around 44. There was a strong correlation between observed TCR beta diversity and the percentage of naive T cells measured by flow cytometry. Compared with the aged group, more naive CD4+ T cells, fewer expanded clones and increased TCR diversity were shown by the long-lived group, suggesting age selection. Since profiling was done on bulk unsorted PBMCs, naive and antigen-experienced compartments could not be conclusively compared. Because the CMV infection status of the donors was unknown, age-related changes in expanded clonotypes may potentially have been confounded.

Deletion took 5 bases off V and 7 bases off J, with a span of 9 bases between the germline ends. The CDR3 spans 11 residues, from the cysteine through the phenylalanine. Only the CDR3 portion is preserved as DNA: 33 bases, with reading frame beginning at the first base. Reading the germline V gene (reference sequence) gives CDR1 SEHNR and CDR2 FQNEAQ. This clonotype showed up many times. Its antigen target is currently unknown. It has no much larger one-base neighbor in the sample; base qualities were not kept. The approximately 41 donors, aged about 6 to 100 years, were systemically healthy Caucasian individuals from Russia. Approximately 9.3 milliliters of peripheral blood were drawn from each donor into EDTA-treated Vacutainer tubes. PBMCs were isolated by Ficoll-Paque density-gradient centrifugation, with at least 6 million obtained per sample. Total RNA was extracted from PBMCs with Trizol reagent, with at least 6 micrograms obtained per sample. Naive CD45RAhigh/CD27high T cell percentages were measured by flow cytometry on a PBMC aliquot from every donor.

To prepare the library, 5' RACE was applied. Sequenced using an Illumina HiSeq 2500. The second PCR ran for about 7 to 11 cycles and used a J-beta primer mix along with a sample-barcoded 5' primer. A template-switch 5' adaptor carrying 12 random nucleotides introduced a unique molecular identifier onto each TCR beta cDNA molecule. Each sample yielded at least 3 million CDR3-containing paired-end reads. First-strand cDNA was synthesized from all RNA with the Mint cDNA synthesis kit, primed by a TRBC-specific oligonucleotide. All cDNA was treated with uracil-DNA glycosylase and then went through a first 18-cycle PCR with the universal primers M1SS and BC2_uni_R. As for how the authors treated the data: Normalization of each sample was performed by random selection of 1 million high-quality reads, each carrying a distinct molecular identifier. Reads sharing molecular identifiers were discarded rather than binned into consensus sequences. MiTCR, with a Q25 quality threshold and the strictest error-elimination algorithm, was used for CDR3 identification, clonotype clustering and error correction. A nonparametric unseen species model using Euler transformation provided a lower-bound estimate of total TCR beta diversity. Using fastp trimming at Q25 and MiXCR clonotype assembly, TCRdb reanalyzed the public sequencing data and kept in-frame beta chains. Records with the same CDR3 protein are collapsed into one entry carrying the most frequent genes and DNA. TCRdb assigned the V and J calls; the authors' analysis was not used. Across this sample there are roughly 1,300,000 distinct CDR3 sequences, with approximately 59% seen only once. In total, the top ten clones hold roughly 7% of the sample.

The sequence joins TRBV7-9 to TRBJ2-7, with the identity of the D gene unclear. This receptor was identified in a man younger than 30 in good health. The sequenced material came from blood. The CDR3 has the sequence CASSPGREQYF. The sequenced DNA: TGTGCCAGCAGCCCAGGTCGGGAGCAGTACTTC.